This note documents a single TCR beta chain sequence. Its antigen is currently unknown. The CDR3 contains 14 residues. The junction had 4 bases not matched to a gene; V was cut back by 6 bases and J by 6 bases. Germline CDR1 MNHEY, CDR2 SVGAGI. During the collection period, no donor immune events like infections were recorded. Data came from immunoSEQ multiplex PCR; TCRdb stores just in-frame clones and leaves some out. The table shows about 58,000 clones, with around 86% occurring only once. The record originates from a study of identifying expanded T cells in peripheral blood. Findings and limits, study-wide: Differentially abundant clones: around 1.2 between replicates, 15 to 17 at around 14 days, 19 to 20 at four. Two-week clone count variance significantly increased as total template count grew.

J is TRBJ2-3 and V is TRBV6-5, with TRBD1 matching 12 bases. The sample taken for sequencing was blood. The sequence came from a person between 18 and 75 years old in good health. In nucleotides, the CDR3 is TGTGCCAGCAGGGGACAGGGGGCAACCGATACGCAGTATTTT. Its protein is CASRGQGATDTQYF.